This TCR beta chain was recorded in a study of regulatory T cells in long-lasting Graves disease. Study context: Over-5-year antithyroid drug use with positive TSH receptor antibodies defined persistent Graves' disease in the study.

Time point defined: persistent/refractory GD, antithyroid drugs over 5 years with positive TRAb. Making the TCR library involved RNA that had been extracted from PBMCs. Building the TCR beta libraries relied on iRepertoire HTBI primers, and CDR3 regions underwent Arm-PCR. A single record per CDR3 protein comes from TCRdb applying MiXCR to the multiplex PCR reads. The profile covers about 400,000 distinct CDR3 sequences, with around 21% appearing a single time and more than 20% taken by the ten largest. The study's findings and limits: Persistent cases favored TRBV28, TRBJ1-2 and TRBJ2-5.

On this clonotype: Its target is unknown.

The V gene lost 0 bases and the J gene lost 3 bases, with 12 bases spanning the gap. Per germline, CDR1 SGHDN and CDR2 FVKESK. The CDR3 contains 15 residues. The sequencing used peripheral blood mononuclear cells (PBMCs), collected when the disease was refractory, from a patient treated with antithyroid drugs. The source is a female donor with Graves disease. The rearrangement joins TRBV14 to TRBJ2-7; D remains ambiguous. For the CDR3, the DNA is TGTGCCAGCAGCCAAGAAGATGGGCTGATCTACGAGCAGTACTTC. It specifies CASSQEDGLIYEQYF.